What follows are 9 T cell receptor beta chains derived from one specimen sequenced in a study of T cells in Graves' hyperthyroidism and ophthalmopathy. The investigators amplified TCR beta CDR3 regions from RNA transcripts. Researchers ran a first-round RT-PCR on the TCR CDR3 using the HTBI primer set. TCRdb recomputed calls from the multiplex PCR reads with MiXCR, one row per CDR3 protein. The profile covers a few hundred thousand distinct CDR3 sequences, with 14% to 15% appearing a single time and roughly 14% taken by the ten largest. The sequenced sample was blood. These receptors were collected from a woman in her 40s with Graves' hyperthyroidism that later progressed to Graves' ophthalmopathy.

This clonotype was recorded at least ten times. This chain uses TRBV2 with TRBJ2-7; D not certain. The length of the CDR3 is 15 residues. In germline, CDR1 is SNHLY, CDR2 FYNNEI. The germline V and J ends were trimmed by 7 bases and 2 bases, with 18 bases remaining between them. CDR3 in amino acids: CASNSPWQEPYEQYF. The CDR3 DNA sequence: TGTGCCAGCAATTCTCCGTGGCAGGAACCCTACGAGCAGTACTTC.

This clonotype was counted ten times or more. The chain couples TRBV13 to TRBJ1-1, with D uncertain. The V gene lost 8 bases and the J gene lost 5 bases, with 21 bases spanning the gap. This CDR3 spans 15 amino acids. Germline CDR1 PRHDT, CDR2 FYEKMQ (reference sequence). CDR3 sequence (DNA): TGTGCCAGCCGTCCTCGCCCGGATTTGGGGACTGAAGCTTTCTTT. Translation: CASRPRPDLGTEAFF. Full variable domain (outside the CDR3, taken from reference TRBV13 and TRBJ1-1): AAGVIQSPRHLIKEKRETATLKCYPIPRHDTVYWYQQGPGQDPQFLISFYEKMQSDKGSIPDRFSAQQFSDYHSELNMSSLELGDSALYFCASRPRPDLGTEAFFGQGTRLTVV.

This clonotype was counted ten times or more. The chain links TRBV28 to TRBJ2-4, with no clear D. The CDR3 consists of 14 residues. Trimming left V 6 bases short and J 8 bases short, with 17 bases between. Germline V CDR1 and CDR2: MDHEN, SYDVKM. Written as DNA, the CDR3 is TGTGCCAGCAGGGCGACGGACGTCTTGCACATTCAGTACTTC. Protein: CASRATDVLHIQYF.

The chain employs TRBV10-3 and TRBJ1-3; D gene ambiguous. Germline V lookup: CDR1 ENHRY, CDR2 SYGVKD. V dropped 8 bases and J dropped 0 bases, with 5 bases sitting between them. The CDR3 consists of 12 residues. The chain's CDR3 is CAIEDSGNTIYF. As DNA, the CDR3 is TGTGCCATCGAGGACTCTGGAAACACCATATATTTT.

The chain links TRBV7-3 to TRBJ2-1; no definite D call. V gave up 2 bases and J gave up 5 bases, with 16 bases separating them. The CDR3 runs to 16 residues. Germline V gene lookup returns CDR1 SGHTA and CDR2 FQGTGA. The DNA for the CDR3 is TGTGCCAGCAGCTTATCGGCCGGGCTTGGCAACAATGAGCAGTTCTTC. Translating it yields CASSLSAGLGNNEQFF.

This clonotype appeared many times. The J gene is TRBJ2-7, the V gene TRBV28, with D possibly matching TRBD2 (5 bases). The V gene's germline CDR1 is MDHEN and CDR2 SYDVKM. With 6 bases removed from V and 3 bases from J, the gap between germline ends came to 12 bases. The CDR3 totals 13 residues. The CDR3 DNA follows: TGTGCCAGCAGACTGGACGGGAACTACGAGCAGTACTTC. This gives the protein CASRLDGNYEQYF. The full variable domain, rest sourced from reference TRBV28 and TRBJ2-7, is DVKVTQSSRYLVKRTGEKVFLECVQDMDHENMFWYRQDPGLGLRLIYFSYDVKMKEKGDIPEGYSVSREKKERFSLILESASTNQTSMYLCASRLDGNYEQYFGPGTRLTVT.

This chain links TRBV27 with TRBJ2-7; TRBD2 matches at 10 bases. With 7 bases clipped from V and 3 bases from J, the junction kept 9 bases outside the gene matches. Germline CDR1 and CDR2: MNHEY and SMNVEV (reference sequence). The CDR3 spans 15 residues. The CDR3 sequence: CASKASGTSVYEQYF. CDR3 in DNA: TGTGCCAGCAAAGCATCCGGGACTAGCGTCTACGAGCAGTACTTC.

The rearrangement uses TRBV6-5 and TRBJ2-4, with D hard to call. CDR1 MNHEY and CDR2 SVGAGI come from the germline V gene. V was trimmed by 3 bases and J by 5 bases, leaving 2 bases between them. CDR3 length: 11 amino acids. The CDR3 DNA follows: TGTGCCAGCAGTTATCAAAACATTCAGTACTTC. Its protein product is CASSYQNIQYF.

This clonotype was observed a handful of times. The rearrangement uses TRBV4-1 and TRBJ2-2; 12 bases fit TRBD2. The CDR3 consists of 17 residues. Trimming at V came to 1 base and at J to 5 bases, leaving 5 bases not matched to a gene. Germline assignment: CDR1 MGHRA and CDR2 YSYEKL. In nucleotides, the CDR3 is TGCGCCAGCAGCCAAGTTCGGACTAGCGGGATGACCGGGGAGCTGTTTTTT. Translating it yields CASSQVRTSGMTGELFF.